This T cell receptor (beta chain) is drawn from a study of shared clonotypes between healthy human individuals. At deep level, the assay was performed. Unsorted PBMC replicate PCRs used 250 to 300 ng DNA, around 29,000 T cell genomes. The table came from immunoSEQ multiplex PCR; TCRdb's copy has only in-frame clones and leaves some out. The data hold around 440,000 clones, with around 77% observed a single time. V gave up 2 bases and J gave up 1 base, with 5 bases separating them. CDR1 and CDR2 (germline): WNHNN, SYGVQD (reference sequence). This CDR3 is 13 amino acids long. This sequence joins TRBV10-1 and TRBJ2-5; the D is unclear. The TCR comes from a woman in her thirties or forties in good health. Some clones in this sample may be carry-over from other donors' samples. The specimen sequenced was PBMCs. The CDR3 DNA reads as TGCGCCAGCAGTGAGGAAGTCCAAGAGACCCAGTACTTC. This sequence encodes CASSEEVQETQYF.